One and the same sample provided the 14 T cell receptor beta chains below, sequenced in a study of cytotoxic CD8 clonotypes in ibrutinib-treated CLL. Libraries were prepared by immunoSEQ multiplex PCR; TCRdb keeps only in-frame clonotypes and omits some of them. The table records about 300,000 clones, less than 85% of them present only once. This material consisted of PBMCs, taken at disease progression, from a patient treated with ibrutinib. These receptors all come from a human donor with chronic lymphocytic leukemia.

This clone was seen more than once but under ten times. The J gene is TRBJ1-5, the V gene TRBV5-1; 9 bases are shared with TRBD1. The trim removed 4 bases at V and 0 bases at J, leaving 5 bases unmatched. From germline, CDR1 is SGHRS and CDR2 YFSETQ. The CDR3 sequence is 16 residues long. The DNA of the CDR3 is TGCGCCAGCAGCCTTGGGACAGGGAATAGCAATCAGCCCCAGCATTTT. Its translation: CASSLGTGNSNQPQHF.

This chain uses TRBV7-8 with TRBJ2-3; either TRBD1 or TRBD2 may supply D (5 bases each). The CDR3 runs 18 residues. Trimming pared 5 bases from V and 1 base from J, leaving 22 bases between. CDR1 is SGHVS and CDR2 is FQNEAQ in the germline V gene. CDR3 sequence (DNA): TGTGCCAGCAGCACCCTCACCGCGCAGGGAGTGGGCACAGATACGCAGTATTTT. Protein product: CASSTLTAQGVGTDTQYF.

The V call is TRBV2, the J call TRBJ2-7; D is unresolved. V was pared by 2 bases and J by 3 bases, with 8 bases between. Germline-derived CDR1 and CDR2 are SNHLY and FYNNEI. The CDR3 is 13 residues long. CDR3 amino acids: CASSEMLGYEQYF. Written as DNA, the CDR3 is TGTGCCAGCAGTGAAATGTTGGGCTACGAGCAGTACTTC.

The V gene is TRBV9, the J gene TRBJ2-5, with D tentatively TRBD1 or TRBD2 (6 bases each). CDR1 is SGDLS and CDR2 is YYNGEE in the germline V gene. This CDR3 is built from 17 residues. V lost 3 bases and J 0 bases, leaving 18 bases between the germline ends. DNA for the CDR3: TGTGCCAGCAGCGCCCGCCCCTGGCGGGACAACCAAGAGACCCAGTACTTC. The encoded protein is CASSARPWRDNQETQYF.

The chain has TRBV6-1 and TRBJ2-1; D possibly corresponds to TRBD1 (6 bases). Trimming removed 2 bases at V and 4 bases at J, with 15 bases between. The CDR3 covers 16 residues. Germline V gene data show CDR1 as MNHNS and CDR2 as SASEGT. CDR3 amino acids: CASSEHPRGSYNEQFF. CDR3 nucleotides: TGTGCCAGCAGTGAACATCCGAGGGGGAGTTACAATGAGCAGTTCTTC.

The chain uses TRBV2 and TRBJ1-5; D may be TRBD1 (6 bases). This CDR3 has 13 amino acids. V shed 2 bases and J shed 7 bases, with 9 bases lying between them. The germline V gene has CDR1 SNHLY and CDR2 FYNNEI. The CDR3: CASSEFTGQPQHF. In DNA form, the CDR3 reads TGTGCCAGCAGTGAATTTACAGGGCAGCCCCAGCATTTT.

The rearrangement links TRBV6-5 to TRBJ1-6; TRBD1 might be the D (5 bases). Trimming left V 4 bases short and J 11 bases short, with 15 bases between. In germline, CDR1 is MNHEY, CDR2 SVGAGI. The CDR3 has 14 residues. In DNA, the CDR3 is TGTGCCAGCAGTTCCTCACTGACGGGGCCACCCCTCCACTTT. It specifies CASSSSLTGPPLHF.

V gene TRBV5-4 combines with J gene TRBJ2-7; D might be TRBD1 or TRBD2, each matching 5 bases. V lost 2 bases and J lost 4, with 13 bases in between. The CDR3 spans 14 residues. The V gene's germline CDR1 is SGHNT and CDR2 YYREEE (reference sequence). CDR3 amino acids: CASSFGTGSYEQYF. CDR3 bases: TGTGCCAGCAGCTTCGGGACGGGGAGTTACGAGCAGTACTTC. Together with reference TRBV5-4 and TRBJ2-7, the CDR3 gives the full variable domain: ETGVTQSPTHLIKTRGQQVTLRCSSQSGHNTVSWYQQALGQGPQFIFQYYREEENGRGNFPPRFSGLQFPNYSSELNVNALELDDSALYLCASSFGTGSYEQYFGPGTRLTVT.

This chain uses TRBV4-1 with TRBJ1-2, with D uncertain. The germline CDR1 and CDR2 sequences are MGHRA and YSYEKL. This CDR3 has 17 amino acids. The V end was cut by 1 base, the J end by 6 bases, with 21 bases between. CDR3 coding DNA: TGCGCCAGCAGCCAAGTAATCGAGAGTAAGGAGAAACATGGCTACACCTTC. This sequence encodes CASSQVIESKEKHGYTF.

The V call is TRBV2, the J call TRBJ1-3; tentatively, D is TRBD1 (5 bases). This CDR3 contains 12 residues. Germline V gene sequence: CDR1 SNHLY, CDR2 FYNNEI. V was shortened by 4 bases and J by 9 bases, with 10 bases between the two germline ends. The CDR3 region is CASSARAATIYF. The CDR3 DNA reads TGTGCCAGCAGTGCCAGGGCGGCCACCATATATTTT.

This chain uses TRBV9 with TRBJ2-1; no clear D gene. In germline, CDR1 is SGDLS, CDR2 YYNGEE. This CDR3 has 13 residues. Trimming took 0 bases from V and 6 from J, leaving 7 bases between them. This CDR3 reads CASSVGPTNEQFF. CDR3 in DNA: TGTGCCAGCAGCGTAGGACCCACCAATGAGCAGTTCTTC.

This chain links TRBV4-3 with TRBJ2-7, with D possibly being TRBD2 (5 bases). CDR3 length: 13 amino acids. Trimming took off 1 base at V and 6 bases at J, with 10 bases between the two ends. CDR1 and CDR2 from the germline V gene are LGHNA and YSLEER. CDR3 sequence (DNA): TGCGCCAGCAGCCAAGGGACTTGGGGCGAGCAGTACTTC. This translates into CASSQGTWGEQYF.

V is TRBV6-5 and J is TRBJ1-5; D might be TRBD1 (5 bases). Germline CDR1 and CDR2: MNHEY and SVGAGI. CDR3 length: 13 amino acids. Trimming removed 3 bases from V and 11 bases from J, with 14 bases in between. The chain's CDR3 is CASSYRGRGSQHF. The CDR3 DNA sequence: TGTGCCAGCAGTTATCGGGGGAGGGGTTCCCAGCATTTT.

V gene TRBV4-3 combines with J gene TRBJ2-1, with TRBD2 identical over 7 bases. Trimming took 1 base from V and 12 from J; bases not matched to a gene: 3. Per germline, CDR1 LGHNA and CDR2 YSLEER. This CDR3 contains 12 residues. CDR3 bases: TGCGCCAGCAGCCAAGGGACTAGTAGGCAGTTCTTC. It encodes CASSQGTSRQFF.